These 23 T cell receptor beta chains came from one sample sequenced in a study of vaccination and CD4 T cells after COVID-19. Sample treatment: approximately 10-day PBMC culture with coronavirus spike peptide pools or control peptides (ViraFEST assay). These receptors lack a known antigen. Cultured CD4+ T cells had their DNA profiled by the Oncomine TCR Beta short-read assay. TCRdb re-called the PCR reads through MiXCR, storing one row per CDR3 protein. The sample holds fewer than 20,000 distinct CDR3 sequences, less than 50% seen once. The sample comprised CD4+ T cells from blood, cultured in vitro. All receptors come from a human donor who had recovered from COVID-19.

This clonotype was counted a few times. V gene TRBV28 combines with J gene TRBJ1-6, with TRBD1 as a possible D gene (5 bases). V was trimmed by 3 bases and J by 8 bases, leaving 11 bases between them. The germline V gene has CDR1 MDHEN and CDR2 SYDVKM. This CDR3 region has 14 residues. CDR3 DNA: TGTGCCAGCAGTTTGGGGCCGGGGCATTCACCCCTCCACTTT. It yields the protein CASSLGPGHSPLHF.

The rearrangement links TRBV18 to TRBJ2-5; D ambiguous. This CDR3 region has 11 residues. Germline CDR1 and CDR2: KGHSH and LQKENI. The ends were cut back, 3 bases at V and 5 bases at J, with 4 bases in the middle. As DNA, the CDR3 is TGTGCCAGCTCACCGGGGGAGACCCAGTACTTC. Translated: CASSPGETQYF.

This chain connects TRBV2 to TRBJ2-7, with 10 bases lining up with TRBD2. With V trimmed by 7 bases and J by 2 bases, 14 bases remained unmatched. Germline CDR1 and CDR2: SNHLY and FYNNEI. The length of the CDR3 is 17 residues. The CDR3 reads CASNKGLIAGGAYEQYF. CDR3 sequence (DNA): TGTGCCAGCAACAAAGGACTTATAGCGGGAGGAGCCTACGAGCAGTACTTC.

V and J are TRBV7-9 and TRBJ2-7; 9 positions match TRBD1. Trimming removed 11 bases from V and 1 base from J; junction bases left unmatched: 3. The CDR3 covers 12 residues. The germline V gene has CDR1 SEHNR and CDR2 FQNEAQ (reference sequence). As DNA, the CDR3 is TGTGCCTCGGGACAGGGTTCCTACGAGCAGTACTTC. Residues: CASGQGSYEQYF.

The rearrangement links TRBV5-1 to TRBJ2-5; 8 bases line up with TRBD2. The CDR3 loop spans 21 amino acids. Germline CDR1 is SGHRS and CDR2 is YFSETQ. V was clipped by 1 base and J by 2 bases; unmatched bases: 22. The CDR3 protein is CASSLFPRSPGGPPRQETQYF. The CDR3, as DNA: TGCGCCAGCAGCTTGTTCCCACGTTCACCGGGAGGGCCTCCCCGACAAGAGACCCAGTACTTC. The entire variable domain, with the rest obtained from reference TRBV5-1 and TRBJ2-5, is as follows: KAGVTQTPRYLIKTRGQQVTLSCSPISGHRSVSWYQQTPGQGLQFLFEYFSETQRNKGNFPGRFSGRQFSNSRSEMNVSTLELGDSALYLCASSLFPRSPGGPPRQETQYFGPGTRLLVL.

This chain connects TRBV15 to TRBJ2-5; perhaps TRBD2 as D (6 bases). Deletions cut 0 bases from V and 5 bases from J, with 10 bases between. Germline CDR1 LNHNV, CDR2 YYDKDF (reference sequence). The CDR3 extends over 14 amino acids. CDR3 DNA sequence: TGTGCCACCAGCAGAGATCGGGAGCGCGAGACCCAGTACTTC. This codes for CATSRDRERETQYF.

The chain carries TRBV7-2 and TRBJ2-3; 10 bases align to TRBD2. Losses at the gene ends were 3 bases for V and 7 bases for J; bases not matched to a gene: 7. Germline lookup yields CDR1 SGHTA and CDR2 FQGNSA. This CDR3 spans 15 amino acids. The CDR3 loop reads CASSLQAGGLHTQYF. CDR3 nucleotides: TGTGCCAGCAGCTTGCAAGCGGGAGGGCTCCATACGCAGTATTTT.

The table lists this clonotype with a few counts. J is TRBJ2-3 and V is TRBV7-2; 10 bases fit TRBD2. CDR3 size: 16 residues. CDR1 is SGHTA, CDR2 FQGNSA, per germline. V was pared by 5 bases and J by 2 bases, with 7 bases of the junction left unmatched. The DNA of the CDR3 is TGTGCCAGCAGCGTAGGGACTAGCGTACACACAGATACGCAGTATTTT. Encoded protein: CASSVGTSVHTDTQYF.

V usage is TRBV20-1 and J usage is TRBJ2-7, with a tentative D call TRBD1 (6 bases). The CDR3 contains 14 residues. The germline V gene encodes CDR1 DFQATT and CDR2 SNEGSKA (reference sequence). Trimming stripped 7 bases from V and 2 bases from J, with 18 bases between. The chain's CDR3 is CSDPQRDNAYEQYF. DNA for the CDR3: TGCAGTGATCCCCAAAGGGACAACGCCTACGAGCAGTACTTC.

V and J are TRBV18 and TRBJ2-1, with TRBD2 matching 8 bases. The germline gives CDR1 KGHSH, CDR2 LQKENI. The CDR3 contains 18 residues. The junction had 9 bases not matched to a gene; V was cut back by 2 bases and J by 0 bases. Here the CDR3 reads CASSPTQAGVSSYNEQFF. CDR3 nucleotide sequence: TGTGCCAGCTCACCAACACAAGCGGGAGTCAGCTCCTACAATGAGCAGTTCTTC.

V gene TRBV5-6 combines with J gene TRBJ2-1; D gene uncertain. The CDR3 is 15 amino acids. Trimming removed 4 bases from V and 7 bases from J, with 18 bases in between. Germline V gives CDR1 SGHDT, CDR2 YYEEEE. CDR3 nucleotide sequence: TGTGCCAGCAGCACCTATGTGGGAACCGGGAATGAGCAGTTCTTC. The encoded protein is CASSTYVGTGNEQFF.

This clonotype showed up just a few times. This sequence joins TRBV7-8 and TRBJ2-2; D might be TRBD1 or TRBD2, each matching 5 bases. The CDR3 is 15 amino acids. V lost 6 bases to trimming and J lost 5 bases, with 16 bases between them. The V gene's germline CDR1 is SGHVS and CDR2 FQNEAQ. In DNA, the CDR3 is TGTGCCAGCAGGTCCGGGACCCCGGAGACCGGGGAGCTGTTTTTT. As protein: CASRSGTPETGELFF.

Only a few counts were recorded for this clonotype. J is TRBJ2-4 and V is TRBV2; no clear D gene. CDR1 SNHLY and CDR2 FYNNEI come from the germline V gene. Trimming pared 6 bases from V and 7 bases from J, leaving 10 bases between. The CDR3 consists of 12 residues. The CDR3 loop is CASRPGVNIQYF. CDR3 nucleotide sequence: TGTGCCAGCAGGCCTGGGGTGAACATTCAGTACTTC.

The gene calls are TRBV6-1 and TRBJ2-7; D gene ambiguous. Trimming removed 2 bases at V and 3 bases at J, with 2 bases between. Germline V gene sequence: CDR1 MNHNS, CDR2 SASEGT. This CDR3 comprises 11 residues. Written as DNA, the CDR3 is TGTGCCAGCAGTGAACTCTACGAGCAGTACTTC. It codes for CASSELYEQYF.

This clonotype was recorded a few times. In DNA form, the CDR3 reads TGCAGTGCTTGGGGGGGGAGGACTAAAAACATTCAGTACTTC. It translates to CSAWGGRTKNIQYF. V usage is TRBV20-1 and J usage is TRBJ2-4; TRBD2 agrees at 7 bases. This CDR3 is 14 amino acids long. Germline CDR1 and CDR2: DFQATT and SNEGSKA (reference sequence). V trimming: 5 bases; J trimming: 4 bases; junction bases outside the gene matches: 8.

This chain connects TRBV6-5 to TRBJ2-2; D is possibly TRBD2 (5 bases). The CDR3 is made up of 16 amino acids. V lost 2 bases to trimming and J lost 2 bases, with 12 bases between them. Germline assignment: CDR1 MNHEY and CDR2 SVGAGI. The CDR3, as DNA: TGTGCCAGCAGTTACCTTTCGGGGTTCAACACCGGGGAGCTGTTTTTT. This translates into CASSYLSGFNTGELFF.

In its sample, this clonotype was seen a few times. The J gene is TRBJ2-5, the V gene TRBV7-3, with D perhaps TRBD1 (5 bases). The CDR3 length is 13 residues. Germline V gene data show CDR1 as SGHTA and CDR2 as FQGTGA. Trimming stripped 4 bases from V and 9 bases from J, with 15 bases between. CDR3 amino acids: CASSSLNGASQYF. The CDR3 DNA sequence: TGTGCCAGCAGCTCCTTAAATGGGGCGTCCCAGTACTTC.

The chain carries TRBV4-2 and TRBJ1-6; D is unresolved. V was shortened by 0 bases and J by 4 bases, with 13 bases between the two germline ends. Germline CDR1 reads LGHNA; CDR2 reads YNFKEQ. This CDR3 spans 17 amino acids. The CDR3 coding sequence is TGTGCCAGCAGCCAAGATACGGAACAGCGATATAATTCACCCCTCCACTTT. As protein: CASSQDTEQRYNSPLHF.

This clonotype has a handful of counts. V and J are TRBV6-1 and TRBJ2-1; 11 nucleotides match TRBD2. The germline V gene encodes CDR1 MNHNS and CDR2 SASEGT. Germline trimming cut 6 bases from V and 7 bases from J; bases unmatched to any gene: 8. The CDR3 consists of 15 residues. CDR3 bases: TGTGCCAGCAGCCCTGGTAGCGGGAGGGATAATGAGCAGTTCTTC. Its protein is CASSPGSGRDNEQFF.

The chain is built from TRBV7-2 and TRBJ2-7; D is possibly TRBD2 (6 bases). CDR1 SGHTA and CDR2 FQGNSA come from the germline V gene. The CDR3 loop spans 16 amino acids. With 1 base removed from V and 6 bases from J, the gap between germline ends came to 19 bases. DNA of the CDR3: TGTGCCAGCAGCTTAGAAGGGCGGGGCTTCCCCACCGAGCAGTACTTC. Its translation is CASSLEGRGFPTEQYF.

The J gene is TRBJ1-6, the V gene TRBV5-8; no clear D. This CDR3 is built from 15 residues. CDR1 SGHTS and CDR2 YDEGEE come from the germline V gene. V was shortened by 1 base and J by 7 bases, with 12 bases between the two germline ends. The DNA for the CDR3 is TGTGCCAGCAGCTTGCGGCGGGGTCCAAATTCACCCCTCCACTTT. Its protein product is CASSLRRGPNSPLHF.

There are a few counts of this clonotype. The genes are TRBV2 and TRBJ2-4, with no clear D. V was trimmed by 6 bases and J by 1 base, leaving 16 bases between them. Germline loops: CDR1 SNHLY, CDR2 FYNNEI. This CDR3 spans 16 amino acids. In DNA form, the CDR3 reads TGTGCCAGCAGCCCTACTCCTTTACTTGCCAAAAACATTCAGTACTTC. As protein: CASSPTPLLAKNIQYF.

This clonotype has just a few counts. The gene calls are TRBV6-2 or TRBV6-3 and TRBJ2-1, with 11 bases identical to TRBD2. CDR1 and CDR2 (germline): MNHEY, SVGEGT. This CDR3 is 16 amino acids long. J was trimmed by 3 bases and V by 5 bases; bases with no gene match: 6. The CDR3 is CASSIGTSGYYNEQFF. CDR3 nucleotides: TGTGCCAGCAGTATCGGGACTAGCGGATACTACAATGAGCAGTTCTTC.